The T cell receptor (beta chain) described here comes from a study of cytomegalovirus exposure and HLA in healthy donors. General observations from the study: The CMV antigen specificity of a few CMV-associated chains was confirmed through in vitro analysis. Many donors carried some public TCRs, although rarity characterized most TCR sequences.

This clone was seen a single time. Its antigen is as yet unknown. Data came from immunoSEQ multiplex PCR; TCRdb stores just in-frame clones and leaves some out. The sample holds roughly 150,000 clones, approximately 94% seen once. Input material: PBMCs. The sequence was obtained from a man in his late teens or twenties in good health and CMV-seropositive.

The DNA of the CDR3 is TGTGCCAGCAGCTCCTCTAGACAGGGAGTCTACAATGAGCAGTTCTTC. Protein sequence: CASSSSRQGVYNEQFF. The chain uses TRBV13 and TRBJ2-1, with 7 nucleotides matching TRBD1. J lost 3 bases, V lost 4 bases, and 9 bases had no gene match. The CDR3 is 16 amino acids. CDR1 is PRHDT, CDR2 FYEKMQ, per germline (reference sequence).